These 6 T cell receptor beta chains share one sample of origin, sequenced in a study of cytomegalovirus exposure and HLA in healthy donors. Researchers ran the PCR with 60 Vbeta and 13 Jbeta primers. Only in-frame clones appear in the TCRdb table, and some are missing; sequencing was by immunoSEQ multiplex PCR. In the table there are more than 85,000 clones, 70% of which are singletons. The sample was PBMCs. These receptors originate from a woman in her fifties or sixties in good health and CMV-seropositive.

This chain links TRBV19 with TRBJ2-2; perhaps TRBD1 as D (6 bases). The germline CDR1 and CDR2 sequences are LNHDA and SQIVND (reference sequence). Trimming took off 10 bases at V and 3 bases at J, with 21 bases between the two ends. This CDR3 region has 16 residues. The CDR3 protein is CATRYAQGVDTGELFF. For the CDR3, the DNA is TGTGCCACCCGGTATGCACAGGGAGTGGACACCGGGGAGCTGTTTTTT.

The chain combines TRBV28 with TRBJ1-2; D is uncertain. Trimming shortened V by 4 bases and J by 4 bases, and 10 bases separated the two germline ends. The CDR3 runs 13 residues. Per germline, CDR1 MDHEN and CDR2 SYDVKM. The CDR3 protein is CASSYQALYGYTF. CDR3 DNA: TGTGCCAGCAGTTATCAGGCTCTCTATGGCTACACCTTC.

This chain joins TRBV2 and TRBJ2-3; 10 nucleotides match TRBD1. Germline V CDR1 and CDR2: SNHLY, FYNNEI. The trim removed 7 bases at V and 5 bases at J, leaving 12 bases unmatched. This CDR3 is 16 amino acids long. Written as DNA, the CDR3 is TGTGCCAGCACGAAGGGGACAGGGGCTGGGGGAGATACGCAGTATTTT. Its translation: CASTKGTGAGGDTQYF. The full variable domain, with the rest looked up from reference TRBV2 and TRBJ2-3, is EPEVTQTPSHQVTQMGQEVILRCVPISNHLYFYWYRQILGQKVEFLVSFYNNEISEKSEIFDDQFSVERPDGSNFTLKIRSTKLEDSAMYFCASTKGTGAGGDTQYFGPGTRLTVL.

This chain uses TRBV18 with TRBJ1-1; no definite D call. Trimming pared 4 bases from V and 7 bases from J, leaving 13 bases between. This CDR3 is built from 13 residues. Germline CDR1 is KGHSH and CDR2 is LQKENI. DNA for the CDR3: TGTGCCAGCTCACGAGGTGACCAGCGTGAAGCTTTCTTT. It specifies CASSRGDQREAFF. The variable domain in full, completed from reference TRBV18 and TRBJ1-1, reads NAGVMQNPRHLVRRRGQEARLRCSPMKGHSHVYWYRQLPEEGLKFMVYLQKENIIDESGMPKERFSAEFPKEGPSILRIQQVVRGDSAAYFCASSRGDQREAFFGQGTRLTVV.

CDR3 bases: TGTGCCATCAGTGGCCGGGAGAATAGCAATCAGCCCCAGCATTTT. Its translation: CAISGRENSNQPQHF. The rearrangement links TRBV10-3 to TRBJ1-5; D gene ambiguous. Germline CDR1 and CDR2: ENHRY and SYGVKD. The V end was cut by 4 bases, the J end by 0 bases, with 10 bases between. The length of the CDR3 is 15 residues.

In DNA, the CDR3 is TGTGCCAGCGGGAGGAGCTCCTACGAGCAGTACTTC. This codes for CASGRSSYEQYF. The V call is TRBV7-9, the J call TRBJ2-7; tentative D call: TRBD2 (6 bases). The V end lost 8 bases, the J end lost 0 bases, and 8 bases lay between the germline ends. The CDR3 length is 12 residues. Germline CDR1 SEHNR, CDR2 FQNEAQ (reference sequence).